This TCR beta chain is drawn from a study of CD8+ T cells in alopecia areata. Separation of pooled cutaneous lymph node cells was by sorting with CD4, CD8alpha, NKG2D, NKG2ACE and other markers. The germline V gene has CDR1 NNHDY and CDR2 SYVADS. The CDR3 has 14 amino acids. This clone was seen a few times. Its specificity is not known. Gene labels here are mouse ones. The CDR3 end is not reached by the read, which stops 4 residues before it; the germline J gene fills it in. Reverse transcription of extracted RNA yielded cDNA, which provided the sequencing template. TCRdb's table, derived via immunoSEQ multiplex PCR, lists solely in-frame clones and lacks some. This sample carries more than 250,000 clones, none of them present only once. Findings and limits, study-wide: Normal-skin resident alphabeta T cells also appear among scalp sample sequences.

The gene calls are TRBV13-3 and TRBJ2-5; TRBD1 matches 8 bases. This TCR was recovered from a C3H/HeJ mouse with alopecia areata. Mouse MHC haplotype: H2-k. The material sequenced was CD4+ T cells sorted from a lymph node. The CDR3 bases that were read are TGTGCCAGCAGTGAAGACAGGGGTGGGGAC. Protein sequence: CASSEDRGGD. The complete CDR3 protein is CASSEDRGGDTQYF.